The sequence of this T cell receptor (beta chain) was determined in a study of early T cells in non-severe SARS-CoV-2 infection. Study background: Whole-blood bulk RNA, unsorted, was sequenced, and chains were unpaired.

The CDR3 sequence is 13 residues long. Germline V gives CDR1 DFQATT, CDR2 SNEGSKA (reference sequence). The V gene lost 2 bases and the J gene lost 2 bases, with 10 bases spanning the gap. Findings and caveats of the study: Lookups in VDJdb leaned toward anti-spike CD8 responses and missed private and CD4 specificities.

Each cDNA molecule carried a unique molecular identifier. TCRdb redid the calling of the 5' RACE reads with MiXCR, one entry per CDR3 protein. The sample lists 55,000 to 75,000 distinct CDR3 sequences; approximately 6% were seen once. This clonotype has ten or more counts. What it recognizes is unknown. The sequence came from an adult who was a healthcare worker with PCR-confirmed SARS-CoV-2 infection or an uninfected control (not recorded which). Sequencing used whole blood, obtained at baseline. This chain uses TRBV20-1 with TRBJ2-7, with no clear D. The CDR3 protein is CSARSQTTYEQYF. In nucleotides, the CDR3 is TGCAGTGCTAGATCCCAAACCACCTACGAGCAGTACTTC.